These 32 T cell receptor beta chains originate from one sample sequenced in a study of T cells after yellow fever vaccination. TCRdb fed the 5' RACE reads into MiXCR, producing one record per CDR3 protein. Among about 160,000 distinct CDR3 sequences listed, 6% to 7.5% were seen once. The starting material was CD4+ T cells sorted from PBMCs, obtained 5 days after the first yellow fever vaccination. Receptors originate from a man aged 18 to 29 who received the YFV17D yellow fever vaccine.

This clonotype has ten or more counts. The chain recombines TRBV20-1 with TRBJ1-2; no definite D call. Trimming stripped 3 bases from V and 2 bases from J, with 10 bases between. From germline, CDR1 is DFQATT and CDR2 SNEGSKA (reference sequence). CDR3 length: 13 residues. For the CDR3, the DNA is TGCAGTGCTAGGGACGGCGGAAACTATGGCTACACCTTC. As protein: CSARDGGNYGYTF.

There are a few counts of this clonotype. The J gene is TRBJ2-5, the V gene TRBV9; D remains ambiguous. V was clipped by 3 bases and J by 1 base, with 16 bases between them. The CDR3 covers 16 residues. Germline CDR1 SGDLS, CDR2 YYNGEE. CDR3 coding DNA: TGTGCCAGCAGCGACCAGGCAGGCCTCATCCAAGAGACCCAGTACTTC. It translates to CASSDQAGLIQETQYF.

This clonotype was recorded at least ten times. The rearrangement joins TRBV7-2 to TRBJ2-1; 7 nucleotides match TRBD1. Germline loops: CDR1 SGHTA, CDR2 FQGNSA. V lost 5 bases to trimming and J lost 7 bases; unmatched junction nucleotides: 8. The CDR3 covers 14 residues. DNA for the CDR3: TGTGCCAGCAGCCTACACAGGGGAAGAAATGAGCAGTTCTTC. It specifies CASSLHRGRNEQFF.

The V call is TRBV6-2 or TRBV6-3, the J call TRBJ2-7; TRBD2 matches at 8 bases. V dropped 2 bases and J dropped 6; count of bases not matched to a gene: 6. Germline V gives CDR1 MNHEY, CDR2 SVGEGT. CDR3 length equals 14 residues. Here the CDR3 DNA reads TGTGCCAGCAGTTACCACGGGGGGGGCCTCGAGCAGTACTTC. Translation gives CASSYHGGGLEQYF.

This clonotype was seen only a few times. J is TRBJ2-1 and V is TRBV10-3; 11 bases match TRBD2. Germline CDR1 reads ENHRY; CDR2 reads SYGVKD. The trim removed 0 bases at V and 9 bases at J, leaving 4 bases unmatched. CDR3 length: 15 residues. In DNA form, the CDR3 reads TGTGCCATCAGTGAGTCGACTAGCGGGGCCTCTGAGCAGTTCTTC. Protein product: CAISESTSGASEQFF.

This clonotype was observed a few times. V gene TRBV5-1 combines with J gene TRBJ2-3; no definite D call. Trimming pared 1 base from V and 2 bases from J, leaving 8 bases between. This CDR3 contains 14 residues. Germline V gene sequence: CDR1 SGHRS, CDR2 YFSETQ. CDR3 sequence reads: CASSLYSTTDTQYF. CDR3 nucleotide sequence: TGCGCCAGCAGCTTGTATAGCACCACAGATACGCAGTATTTT.

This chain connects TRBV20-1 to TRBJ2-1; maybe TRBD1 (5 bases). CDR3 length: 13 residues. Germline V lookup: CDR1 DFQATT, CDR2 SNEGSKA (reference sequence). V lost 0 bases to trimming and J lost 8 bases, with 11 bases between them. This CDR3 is CSAREPGIHEQFF. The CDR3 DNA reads TGCAGTGCTAGAGAGCCAGGGATCCATGAGCAGTTCTTC.

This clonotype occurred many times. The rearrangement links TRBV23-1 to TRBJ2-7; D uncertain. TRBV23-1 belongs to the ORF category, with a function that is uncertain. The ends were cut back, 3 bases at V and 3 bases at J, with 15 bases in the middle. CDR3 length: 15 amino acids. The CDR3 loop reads CASSHQETSYYEQYV. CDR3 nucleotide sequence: TGCGCCAGCAGTCATCAGGAAACCAGCTACTACGAGCAGTACGTC.

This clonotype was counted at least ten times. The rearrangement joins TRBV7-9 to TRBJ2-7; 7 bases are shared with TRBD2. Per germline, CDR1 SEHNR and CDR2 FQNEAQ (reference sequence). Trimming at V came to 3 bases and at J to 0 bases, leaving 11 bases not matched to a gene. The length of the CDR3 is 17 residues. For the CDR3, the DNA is TGTGCCAGCAGCTTCCCCGAGGGGCGGGGGAGCTCCTACGAGCAGTACTTC. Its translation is CASSFPEGRGSSYEQYF. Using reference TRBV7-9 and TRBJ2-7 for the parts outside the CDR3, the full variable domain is DTGVSQNPRHKITKRGQNVTFRCDPISEHNRLYWYRQTLGQGPEFLTYFQNEAQLEKSRLLSDRFSAERPKGSFSTLEIQRTEQGDSAMYLCASSFPEGRGSSYEQYFGPGTRLTVT.

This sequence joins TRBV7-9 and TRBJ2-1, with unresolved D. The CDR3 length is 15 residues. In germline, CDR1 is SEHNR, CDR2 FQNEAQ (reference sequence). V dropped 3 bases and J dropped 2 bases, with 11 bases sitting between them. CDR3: CASSFGGTTYNEQFF. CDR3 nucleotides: TGTGCCAGCAGCTTCGGTGGAACAACCTACAATGAGCAGTTCTTC.

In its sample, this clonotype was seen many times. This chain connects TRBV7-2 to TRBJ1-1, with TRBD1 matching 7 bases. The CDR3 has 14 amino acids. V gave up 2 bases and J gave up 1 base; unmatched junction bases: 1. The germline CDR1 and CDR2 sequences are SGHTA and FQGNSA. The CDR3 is CASSLNRGNTEAFF. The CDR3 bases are TGTGCCAGCAGCTTAAACAGGGGGAACACTGAAGCTTTCTTT.

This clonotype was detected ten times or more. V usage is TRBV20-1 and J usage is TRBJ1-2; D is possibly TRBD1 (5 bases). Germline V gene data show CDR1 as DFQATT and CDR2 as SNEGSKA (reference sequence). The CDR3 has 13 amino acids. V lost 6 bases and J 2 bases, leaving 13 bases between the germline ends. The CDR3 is CSAPWGINYGYTF. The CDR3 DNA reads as TGCAGTGCCCCATGGGGGATAAACTATGGCTACACCTTC.

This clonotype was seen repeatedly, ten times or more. As DNA, the CDR3 is TGTGCCAGCAGCTCATACACTGAAGCTTTCTTT. As protein: CASSSYTEAFF. The chain carries TRBV5-6 and TRBJ1-1; no firm D call. Between the trimmed V and J ends, which lost 3 bases and 3 bases, there was a span of 3 bases. Germline CDR1 SGHDT, CDR2 YYEEEE. The CDR3 covers 11 residues. Supplemented by reference TRBV5-6 and TRBJ1-1, the full variable domain reads DAGVTQSPTHLIKTRGQQVTLRCSPKSGHDTVSWYQQALGQGPQFIFQYYEEEERQRGNFPDRFSGHQFPNYSSELNVNALLLGDSALYLCASSSYTEAFFGQGTRLTVV.

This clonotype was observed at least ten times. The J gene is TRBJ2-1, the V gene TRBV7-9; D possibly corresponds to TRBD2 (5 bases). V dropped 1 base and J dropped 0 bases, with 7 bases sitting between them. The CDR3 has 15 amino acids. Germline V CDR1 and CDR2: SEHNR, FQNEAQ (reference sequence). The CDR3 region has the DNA TGTGCCAGCAGCTTAGTGGGGAGCTCCTACAATGAGCAGTTCTTC. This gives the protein CASSLVGSSYNEQFF.

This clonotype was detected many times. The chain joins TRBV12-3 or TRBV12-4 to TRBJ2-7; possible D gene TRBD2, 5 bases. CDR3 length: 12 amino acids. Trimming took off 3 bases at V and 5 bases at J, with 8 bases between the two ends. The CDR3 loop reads CASSFPGNEQYF. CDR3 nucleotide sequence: TGTGCCAGCAGTTTTCCGGGGAACGAGCAGTACTTC.

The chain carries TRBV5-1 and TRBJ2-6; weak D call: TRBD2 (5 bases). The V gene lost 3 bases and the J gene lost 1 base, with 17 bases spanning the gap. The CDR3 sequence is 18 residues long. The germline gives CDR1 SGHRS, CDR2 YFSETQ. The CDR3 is CASSSSAGRRSGANVLTF. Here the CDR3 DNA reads TGCGCCAGCAGCTCTTCGGCGGGCCGTCGGTCTGGGGCCAACGTCCTGACTTTC.

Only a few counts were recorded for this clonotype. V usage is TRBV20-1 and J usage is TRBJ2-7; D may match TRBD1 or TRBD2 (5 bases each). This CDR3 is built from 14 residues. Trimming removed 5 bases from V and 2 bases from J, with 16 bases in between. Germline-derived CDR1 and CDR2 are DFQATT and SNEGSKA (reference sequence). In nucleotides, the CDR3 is TGCAGTGCTCCCACCGGGACCTCAACCTACGAGCAGTACTTC. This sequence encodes CSAPTGTSTYEQYF.

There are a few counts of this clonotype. This chain's CDR3 is CASSFQADNEQFF. In DNA, the CDR3 is TGTGCCAGCAGCTTCCAGGCAGACAATGAGCAGTTCTTC. The genes are TRBV7-2 and TRBJ2-1; D is ambiguous. V was shortened by 3 bases and J by 5 bases, with 8 bases between the two germline ends. This CDR3 region has 13 residues. Per the germline V gene, CDR1 is SGHTA and CDR2 is FQGNSA.

CDR3 sequence reads: CASSRDRGVEGYTF. The DNA of the CDR3 is TGCGCCAGCAGCCGGGACAGGGGAGTAGAAGGCTACACCTTC. The chain combines TRBV5-1 with TRBJ1-2; 10 nucleotides line up with TRBD1. CDR1 is SGHRS and CDR2 is YFSETQ in the germline V gene. The CDR3 is 14 amino acids. J gave up 8 bases and V 4 bases, and 8 bases lay outside the gene matches.

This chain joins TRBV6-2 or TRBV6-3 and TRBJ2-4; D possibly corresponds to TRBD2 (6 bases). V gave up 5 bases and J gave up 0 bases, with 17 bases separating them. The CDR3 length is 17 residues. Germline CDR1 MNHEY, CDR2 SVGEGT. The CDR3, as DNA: TGTGCCAGCAGTCGCGGGACTGCTTATCTAGCCAAAAACATTCAGTACTTC. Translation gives CASSRGTAYLAKNIQYF.

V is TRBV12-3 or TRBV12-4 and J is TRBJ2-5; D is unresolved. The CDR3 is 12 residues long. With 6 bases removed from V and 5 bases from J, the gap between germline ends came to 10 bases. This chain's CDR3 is CASSGPGETQYF. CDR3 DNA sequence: TGTGCCAGCAGCGGGCCCGGGGAGACCCAGTACTTC.

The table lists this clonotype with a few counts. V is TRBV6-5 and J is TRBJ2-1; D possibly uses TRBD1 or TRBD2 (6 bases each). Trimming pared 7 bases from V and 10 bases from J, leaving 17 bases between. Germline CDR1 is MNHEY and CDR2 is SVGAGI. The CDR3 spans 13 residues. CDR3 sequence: CASTLRGAGEQFF. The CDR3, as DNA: TGTGCCAGCACTCTTAGGGGGGCCGGAGAGCAGTTCTTC.

This chain's CDR3 is CASSPTDGYNEQFF. In DNA, the CDR3 is TGTGCCAGCTCACCTACGGACGGCTACAATGAGCAGTTCTTC. The chain carries TRBV18 and TRBJ2-1; D gene unclear. The CDR3 covers 14 residues. V dropped 3 bases and J dropped 3 bases, with 9 bases sitting between them. Germline V CDR1 and CDR2: KGHSH, LQKENI.

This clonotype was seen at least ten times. CDR3 protein: CASSQTSNYGYTF. The CDR3 DNA reads TGTGCCAGCAGCCAAACCTCTAACTATGGCTACACCTTC. The chain couples TRBV3-1 to TRBJ1-2; D call uncertain. CDR3 length: 13 residues. V lost 2 bases to trimming and J lost 0 bases, with 4 bases between them. Germline assignment: CDR1 LGHDT and CDR2 YNNKEL (reference sequence).

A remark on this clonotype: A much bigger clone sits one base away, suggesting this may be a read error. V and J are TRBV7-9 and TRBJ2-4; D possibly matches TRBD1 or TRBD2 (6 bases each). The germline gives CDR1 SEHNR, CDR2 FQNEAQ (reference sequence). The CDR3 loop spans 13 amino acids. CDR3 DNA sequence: TGTGCCAGCACCTTAGGGGGGAATGACATTCAGTACTTC. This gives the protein CASTLGGNDIQYF.

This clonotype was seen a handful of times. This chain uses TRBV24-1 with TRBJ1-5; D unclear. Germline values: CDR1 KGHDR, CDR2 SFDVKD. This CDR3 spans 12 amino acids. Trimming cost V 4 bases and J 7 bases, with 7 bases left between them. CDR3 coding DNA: TGTGCCACCAGTGAGGGGATGCAGCCCCAGCATTTT. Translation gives CATSEGMQPQHF.

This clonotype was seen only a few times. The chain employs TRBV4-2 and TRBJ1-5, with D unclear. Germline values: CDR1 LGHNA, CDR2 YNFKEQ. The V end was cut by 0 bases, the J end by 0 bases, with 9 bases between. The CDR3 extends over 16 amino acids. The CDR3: CASSQDFGNSNQPQHF. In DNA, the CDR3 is TGTGCCAGCAGCCAAGATTTTGGAAATAGCAATCAGCCCCAGCATTTT.

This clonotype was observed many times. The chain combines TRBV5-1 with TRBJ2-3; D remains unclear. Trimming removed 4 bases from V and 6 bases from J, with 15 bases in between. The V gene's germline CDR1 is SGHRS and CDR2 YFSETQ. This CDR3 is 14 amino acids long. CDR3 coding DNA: TGCGCCAGCAGCCCTGGGCGGTGGATCGATACGCAGTATTTT. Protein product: CASSPGRWIDTQYF.

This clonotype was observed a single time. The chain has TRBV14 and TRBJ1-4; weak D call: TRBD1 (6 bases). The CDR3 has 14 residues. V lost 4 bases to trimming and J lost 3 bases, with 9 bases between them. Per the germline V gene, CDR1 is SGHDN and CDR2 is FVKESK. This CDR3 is CASSLGTSNEKLFF. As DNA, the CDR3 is TGTGCCAGCAGCCTCGGGACATCTAATGAAAAACTGTTTTTT.

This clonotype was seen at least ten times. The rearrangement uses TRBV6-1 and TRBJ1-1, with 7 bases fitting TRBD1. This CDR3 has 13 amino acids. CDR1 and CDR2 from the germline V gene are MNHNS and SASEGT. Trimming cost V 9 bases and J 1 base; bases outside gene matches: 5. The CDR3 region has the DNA TGTGCCAGTCACAGGGGAAAGAACACTGAAGCTTTCTTT. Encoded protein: CASHRGKNTEAFF.

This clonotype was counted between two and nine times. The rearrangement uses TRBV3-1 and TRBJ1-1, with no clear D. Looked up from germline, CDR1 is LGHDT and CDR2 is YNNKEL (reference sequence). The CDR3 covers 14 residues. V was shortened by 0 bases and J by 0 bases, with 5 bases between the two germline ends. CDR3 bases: TGTGCCAGCAGCCAAGAACCCATGAACACTGAAGCTTTCTTT. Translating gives CASSQEPMNTEAFF.

Here the CDR3 reads CASSLGGLGEKTEAFF. The CDR3 DNA follows: TGTGCCAGCAGCTTAGGCGGCTTGGGGGAGAAGACTGAAGCTTTCTTT. The V gene is TRBV7-2, the J gene TRBJ1-1; D possibly corresponds to TRBD1 (5 bases). Trimming shortened V by 1 base and J by 5 bases, and 17 bases separated the two germline ends. Germline loops: CDR1 SGHTA, CDR2 FQGNSA. The CDR3 covers 16 residues.